This T cell receptor (beta chain) was obtained from a study of glioma-infiltrating T cells after dendritic cell vaccination. CDR3 length: 14 amino acids. The junction had 6 bases not matched to a gene; V was cut back by 5 bases and J by 6 bases. Germline loops: CDR1 SGHTA, CDR2 FQGNSA. Sequencing was performed with immunoSEQ multiplex PCR; in TCRdb, only in-frame clones are kept and a portion is missing. The table includes about 91,000 clones, 75% to 90% detected once. As for time point: after dendritic cell vaccination, including at tumor progression/relapse. This receptor was obtained from a human donor with glioblastoma. The V call is TRBV7-2, the J call TRBJ2-1; 8 bases fit TRBD1. Sequenced here: blood, sampled after dendritic cell vaccination. This chain's CDR3 is CASSTRDRLNEQFF. The CDR3 DNA reads as TGTGCCAGCAGCACCCGGGACAGGCTCAATGAGCAGTTCTTC.